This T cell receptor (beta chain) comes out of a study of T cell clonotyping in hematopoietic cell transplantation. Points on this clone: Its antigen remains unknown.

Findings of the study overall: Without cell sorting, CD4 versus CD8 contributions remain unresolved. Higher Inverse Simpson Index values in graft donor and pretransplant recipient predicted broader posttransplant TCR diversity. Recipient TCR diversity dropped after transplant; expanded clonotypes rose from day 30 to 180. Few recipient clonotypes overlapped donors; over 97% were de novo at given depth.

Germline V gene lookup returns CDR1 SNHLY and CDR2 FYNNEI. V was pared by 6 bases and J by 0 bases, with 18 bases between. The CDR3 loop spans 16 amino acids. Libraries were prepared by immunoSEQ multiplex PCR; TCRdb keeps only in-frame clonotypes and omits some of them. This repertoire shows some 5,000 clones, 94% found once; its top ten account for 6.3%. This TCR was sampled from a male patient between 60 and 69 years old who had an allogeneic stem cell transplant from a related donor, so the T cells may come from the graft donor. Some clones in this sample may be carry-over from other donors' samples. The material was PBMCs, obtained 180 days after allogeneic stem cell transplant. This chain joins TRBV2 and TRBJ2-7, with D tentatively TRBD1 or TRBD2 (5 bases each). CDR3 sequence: CASSGPRDAPSYEQYF. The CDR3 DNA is TGTGCCAGCAGCGGCCCCCGGGACGCTCCCTCCTACGAGCAGTACTTC.